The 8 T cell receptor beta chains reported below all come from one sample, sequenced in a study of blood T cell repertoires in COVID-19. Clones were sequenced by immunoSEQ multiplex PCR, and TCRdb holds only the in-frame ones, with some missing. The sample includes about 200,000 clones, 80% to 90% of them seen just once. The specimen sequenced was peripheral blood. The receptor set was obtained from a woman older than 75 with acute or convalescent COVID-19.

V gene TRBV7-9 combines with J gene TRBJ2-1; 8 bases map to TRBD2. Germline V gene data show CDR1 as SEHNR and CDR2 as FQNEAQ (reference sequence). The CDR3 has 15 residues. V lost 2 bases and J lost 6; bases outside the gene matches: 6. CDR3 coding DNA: TGTGCCAGCAGCTTAAGGAGCGGGAGTTTCAATGAGCAGTTCTTC. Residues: CASSLRSGSFNEQFF.

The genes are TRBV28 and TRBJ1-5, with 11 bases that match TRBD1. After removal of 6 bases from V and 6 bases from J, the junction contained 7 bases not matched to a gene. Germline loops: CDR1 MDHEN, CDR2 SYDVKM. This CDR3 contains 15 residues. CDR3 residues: CASRAGTGGGQPQHF. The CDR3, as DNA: TGTGCCAGCAGAGCCGGGACAGGGGGAGGTCAGCCCCAGCATTTT.

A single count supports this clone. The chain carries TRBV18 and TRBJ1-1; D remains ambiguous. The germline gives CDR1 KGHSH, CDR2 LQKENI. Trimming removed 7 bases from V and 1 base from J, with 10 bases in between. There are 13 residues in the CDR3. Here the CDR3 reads CASLGSANTEAFF. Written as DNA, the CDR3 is TGTGCCAGCTTGGGTAGCGCGAACACTGAAGCTTTCTTT. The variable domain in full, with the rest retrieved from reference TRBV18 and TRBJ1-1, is NAGVMQNPRHLVRRRGQEARLRCSPMKGHSHVYWYRQLPEEGLKFMVYLQKENIIDESGMPKERFSAEFPKEGPSILRIQQVVRGDSAAYFCASLGSANTEAFFGQGTRLTVV.

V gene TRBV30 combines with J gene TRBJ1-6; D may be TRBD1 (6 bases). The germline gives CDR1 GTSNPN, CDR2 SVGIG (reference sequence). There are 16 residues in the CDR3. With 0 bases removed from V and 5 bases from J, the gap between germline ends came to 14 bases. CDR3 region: CAWSVQGAGDNSPLHF. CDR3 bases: TGTGCCTGGAGTGTACAGGGAGCGGGGGATAATTCACCCCTCCACTTT.

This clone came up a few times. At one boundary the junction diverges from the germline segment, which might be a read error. The CDR3 nucleotides read TGTGCTAGCAGCCCCGGACAGGGGTCGAACACCGGGGAGCTGTTTTTT. Translated: CASSPGQGSNTGELFF. The chain couples TRBV7-7 to TRBJ2-2; 9 positions agree with TRBD1. The germline V gene encodes CDR1 SSHAT and CDR2 FNYEAQ (reference sequence). The CDR3 sequence is 16 residues long.

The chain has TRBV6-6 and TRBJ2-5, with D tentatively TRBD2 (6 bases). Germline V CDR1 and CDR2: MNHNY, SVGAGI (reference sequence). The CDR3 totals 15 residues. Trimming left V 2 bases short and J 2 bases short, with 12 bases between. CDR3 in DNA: TGTGCCAGCAGTTACACCGGGACTGCACAAGAGACCCAGTACTTC. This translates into CASSYTGTAQETQYF.

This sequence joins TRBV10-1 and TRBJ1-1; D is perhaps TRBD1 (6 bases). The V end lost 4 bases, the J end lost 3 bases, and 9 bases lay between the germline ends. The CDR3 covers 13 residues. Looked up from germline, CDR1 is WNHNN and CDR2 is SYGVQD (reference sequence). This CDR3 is CASSGRGDTEAFF. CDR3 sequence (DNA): TGCGCCAGCAGTGGCAGGGGAGACACTGAAGCTTTCTTT.

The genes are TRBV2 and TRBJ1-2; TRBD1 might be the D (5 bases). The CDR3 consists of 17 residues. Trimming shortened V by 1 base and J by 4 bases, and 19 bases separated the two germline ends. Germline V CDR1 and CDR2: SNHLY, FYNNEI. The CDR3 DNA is TGTGCCAGCAGTGAAGATAGGGGCAGGGCCCCTCTCTATGGCTACACCTTC. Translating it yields CASSEDRGRAPLYGYTF.